A single T cell receptor (beta chain) is shown here with its context. Assay used: immunoSEQ multiplex PCR; TCRdb lists only in-frame clones, some missing. The sample includes around 26,000 clones, roughly 77% of them seen just once. The record originates from a study of blood T cell repertoires in COVID-19. Overall study: PBMCs, B-cell-depleted T cells, or T cells were the source of the cDNA or gDNA that made up the material.

During active infection, Seattle patients enrolled and were then monitored through disease. The length of the CDR3 is 15 residues. Trimming removed 3 bases at V and 4 bases at J, with 12 bases between. In germline, CDR1 is SGHTA, CDR2 FQGTGA. The receptor comes from a woman aged 70-85 years with COVID-19, enrolled during active disease. The source material was peripheral blood. The chain joins TRBV7-3 to TRBJ2-2; possibly TRBD1 for D (6 bases). The CDR3 loop reads CASSLRGSGTGELFF. The CDR3 bases are TGTGCCAGCAGCTTGAGGGGGAGTGGCACCGGGGAGCTGTTTTTT.